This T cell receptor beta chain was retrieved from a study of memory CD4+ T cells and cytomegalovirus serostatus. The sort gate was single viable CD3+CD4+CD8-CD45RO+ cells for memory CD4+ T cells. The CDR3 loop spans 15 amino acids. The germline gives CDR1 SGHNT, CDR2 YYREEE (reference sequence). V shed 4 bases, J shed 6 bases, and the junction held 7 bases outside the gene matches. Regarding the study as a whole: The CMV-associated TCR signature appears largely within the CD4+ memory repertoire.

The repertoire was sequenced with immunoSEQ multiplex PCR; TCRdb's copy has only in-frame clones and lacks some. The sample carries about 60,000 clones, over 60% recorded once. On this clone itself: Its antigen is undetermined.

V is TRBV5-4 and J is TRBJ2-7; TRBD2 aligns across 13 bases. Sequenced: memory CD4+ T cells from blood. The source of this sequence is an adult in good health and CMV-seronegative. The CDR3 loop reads CASSQGLAGAGEQYF. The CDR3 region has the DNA TGTGCCAGCAGCCAAGGACTAGCGGGGGCGGGCGAGCAGTACTTC.